This TCR beta chain came from a study of shared clonotypes between healthy human individuals. Study-level background: Three CD4 naive, three CD4 memory, two CD8 naive and one CD8 memory plate were used per donor.

A word on this clone: Its specificity is not known.

This CDR3 contains 13 residues. CDR1 is ENHRY, CDR2 SYGVKD, per germline. Trimming removed 2 bases from V and 4 bases from J, with 8 bases in between. Findings and limits, study-wide: Clonotype sharing across donors was expected to vary with sequencing depth. Depth was large, yet rarefaction showed that sorted-subset sequencing was incomplete.

Method: immunoSEQ multiplex PCR; TCRdb's copy keeps in-frame clones and lacks some. The data contain more than 600,000 clones, roughly nine tenths of them singletons. CD45RO-negative, CCR7-positively selected cells formed the naive CD8 fraction, excluding terminally differentiated effector memory CD45RA+ cells. The receptor was derived from a young man in good health. Specimen: naive CD8+ T cells sorted from blood. This chain links TRBV10-3 with TRBJ2-5; perhaps TRBD1 as D (5 bases). The CDR3 loop is CAISEPDTETQYF. The CDR3 nucleotides are TGTGCCATCAGTGAGCCGGACACAGAGACCCAGTACTTC.